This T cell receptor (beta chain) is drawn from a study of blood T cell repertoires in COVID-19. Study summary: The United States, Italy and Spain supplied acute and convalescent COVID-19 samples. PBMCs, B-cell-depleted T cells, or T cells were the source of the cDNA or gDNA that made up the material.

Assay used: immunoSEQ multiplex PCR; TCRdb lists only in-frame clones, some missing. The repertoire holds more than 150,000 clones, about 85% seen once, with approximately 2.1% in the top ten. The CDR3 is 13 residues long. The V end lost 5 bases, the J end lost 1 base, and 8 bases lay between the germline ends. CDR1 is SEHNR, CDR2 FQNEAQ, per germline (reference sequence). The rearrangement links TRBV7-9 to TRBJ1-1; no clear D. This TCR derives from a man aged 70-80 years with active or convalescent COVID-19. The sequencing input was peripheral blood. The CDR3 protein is CASSRTANTEAFF. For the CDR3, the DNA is TGTGCCAGCAGCCGAACAGCGAACACTGAAGCTTTCTTT.